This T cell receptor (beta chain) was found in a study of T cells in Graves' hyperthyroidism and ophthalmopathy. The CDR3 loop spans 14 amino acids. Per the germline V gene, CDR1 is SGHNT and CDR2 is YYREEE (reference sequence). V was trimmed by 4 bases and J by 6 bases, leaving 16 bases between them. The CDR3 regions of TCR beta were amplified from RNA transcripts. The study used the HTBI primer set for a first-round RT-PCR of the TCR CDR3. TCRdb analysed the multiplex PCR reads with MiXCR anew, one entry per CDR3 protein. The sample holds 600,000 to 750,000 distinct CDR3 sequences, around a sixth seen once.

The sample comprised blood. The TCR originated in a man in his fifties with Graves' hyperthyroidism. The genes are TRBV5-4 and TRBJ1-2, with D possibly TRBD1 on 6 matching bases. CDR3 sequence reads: CASSTKTGENGYTF. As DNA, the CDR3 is TGTGCCAGCAGCACCAAGACAGGAGAAAATGGCTACACCTTC.